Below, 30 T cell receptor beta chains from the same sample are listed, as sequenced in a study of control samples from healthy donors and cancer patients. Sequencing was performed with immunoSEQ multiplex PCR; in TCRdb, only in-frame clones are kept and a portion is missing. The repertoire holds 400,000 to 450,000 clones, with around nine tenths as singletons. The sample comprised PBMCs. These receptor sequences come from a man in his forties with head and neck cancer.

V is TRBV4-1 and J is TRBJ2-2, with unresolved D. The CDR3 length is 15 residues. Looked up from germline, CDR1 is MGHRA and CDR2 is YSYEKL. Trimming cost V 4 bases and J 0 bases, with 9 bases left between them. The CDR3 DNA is TGCGCCAGCAGCCGAATAGGCTCGAACACCGGGGAGCTGTTTTTT. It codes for CASSRIGSNTGELFF.

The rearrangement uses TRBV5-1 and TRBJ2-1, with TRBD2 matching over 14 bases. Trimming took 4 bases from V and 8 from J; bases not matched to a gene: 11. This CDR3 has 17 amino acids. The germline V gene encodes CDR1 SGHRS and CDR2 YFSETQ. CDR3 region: CASSMGTSGRFSDEQFF. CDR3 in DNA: TGCGCCAGCAGCATGGGGACTAGCGGGAGATTTTCCGATGAGCAGTTCTTC. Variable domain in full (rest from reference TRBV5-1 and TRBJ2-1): KAGVTQTPRYLIKTRGQQVTLSCSPISGHRSVSWYQQTPGQGLQFLFEYFSETQRNKGNFPGRFSGRQFSNSRSEMNVSTLELGDSALYLCASSMGTSGRFSDEQFFGPGTRLTVL.

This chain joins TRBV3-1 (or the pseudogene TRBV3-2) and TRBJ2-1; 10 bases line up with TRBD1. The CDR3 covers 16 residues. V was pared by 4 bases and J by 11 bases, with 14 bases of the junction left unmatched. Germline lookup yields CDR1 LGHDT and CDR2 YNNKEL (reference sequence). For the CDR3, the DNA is TGTGCCAGCAGCCTAAGACAGGGGGCGGTCGTTGGCCAGCAGTTCTTC. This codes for CASSLRQGAVVGQQFF.

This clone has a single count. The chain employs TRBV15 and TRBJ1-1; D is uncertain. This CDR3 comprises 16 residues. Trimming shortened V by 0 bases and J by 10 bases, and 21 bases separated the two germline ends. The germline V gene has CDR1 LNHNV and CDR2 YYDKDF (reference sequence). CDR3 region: CATSRDSWRMKGPAFF. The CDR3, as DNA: TGTGCCACCAGCAGAGATTCGTGGCGTATGAAGGGTCCAGCTTTCTTT.

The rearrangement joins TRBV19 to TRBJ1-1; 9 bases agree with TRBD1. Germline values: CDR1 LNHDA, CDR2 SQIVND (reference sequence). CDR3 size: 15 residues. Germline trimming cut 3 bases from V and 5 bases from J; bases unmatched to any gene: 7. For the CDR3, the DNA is TGTGCCAGTAGTATTACCGGGACAGGGCGGACTGAAGCTTTCTTT. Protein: CASSITGTGRTEAFF.

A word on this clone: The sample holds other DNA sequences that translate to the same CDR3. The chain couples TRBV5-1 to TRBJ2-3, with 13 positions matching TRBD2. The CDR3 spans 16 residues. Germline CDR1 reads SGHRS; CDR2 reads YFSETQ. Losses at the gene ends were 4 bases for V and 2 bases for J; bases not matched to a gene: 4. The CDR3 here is CASSLGTSGDTDTQYF. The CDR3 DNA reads TGCGCCAGCAGCCTAGGGACTAGCGGGGACACAGATACGCAGTATTTT.

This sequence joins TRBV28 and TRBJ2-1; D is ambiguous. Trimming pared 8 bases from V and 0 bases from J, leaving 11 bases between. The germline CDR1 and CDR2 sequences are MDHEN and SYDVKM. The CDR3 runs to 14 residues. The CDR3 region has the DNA TGTGCCAGCTGTTCTGGGTTCTCCTACAATGAGCAGTTCTTC. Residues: CASCSGFSYNEQFF.

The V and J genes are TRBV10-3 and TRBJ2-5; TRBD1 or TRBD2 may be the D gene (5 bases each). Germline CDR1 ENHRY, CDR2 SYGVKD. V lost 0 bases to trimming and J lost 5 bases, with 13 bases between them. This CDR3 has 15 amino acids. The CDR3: CAISESGVSRETQYF. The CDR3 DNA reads TGTGCCATCAGTGAGTCGGGGGTTAGCCGGGAGACCCAGTACTTC.

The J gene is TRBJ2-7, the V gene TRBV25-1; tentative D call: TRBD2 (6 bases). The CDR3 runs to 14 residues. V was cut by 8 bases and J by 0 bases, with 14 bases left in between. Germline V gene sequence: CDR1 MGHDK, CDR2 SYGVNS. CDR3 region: CASGGKGNSYEQYF. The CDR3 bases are TGTGCCAGCGGGGGGAAGGGAAACTCCTACGAGCAGTACTTC.

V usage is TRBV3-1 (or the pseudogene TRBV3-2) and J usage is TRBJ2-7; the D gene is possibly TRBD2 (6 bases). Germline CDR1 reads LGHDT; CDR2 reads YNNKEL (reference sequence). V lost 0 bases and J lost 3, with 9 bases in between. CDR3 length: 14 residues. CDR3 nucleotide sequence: TGTGCCAGCAGCCAAGATGTCGGGGGCTACGAGCAGTACTTC. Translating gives CASSQDVGGYEQYF.

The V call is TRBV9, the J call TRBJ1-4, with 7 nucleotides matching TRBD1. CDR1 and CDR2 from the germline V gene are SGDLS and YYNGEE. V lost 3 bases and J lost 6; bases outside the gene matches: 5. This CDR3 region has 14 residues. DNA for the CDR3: TGTGCCAGCAGCGCCACAGGGGCAGATGAAAAACTGTTTTTT. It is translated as CASSATGADEKLFF.

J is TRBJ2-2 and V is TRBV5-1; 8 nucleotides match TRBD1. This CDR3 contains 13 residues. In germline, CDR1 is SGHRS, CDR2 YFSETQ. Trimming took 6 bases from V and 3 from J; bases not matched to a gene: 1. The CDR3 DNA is TGCGCCAGCAAGACAGGGGACACCGGGGAGCTGTTTTTT. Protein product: CASKTGDTGELFF.

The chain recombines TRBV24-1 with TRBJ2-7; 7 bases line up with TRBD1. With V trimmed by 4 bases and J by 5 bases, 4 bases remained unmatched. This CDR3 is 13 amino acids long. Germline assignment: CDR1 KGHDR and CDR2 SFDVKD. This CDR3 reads CATSDRDRDEQYF. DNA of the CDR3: TGTGCCACCAGTGACCGCGACAGGGACGAGCAGTACTTC.

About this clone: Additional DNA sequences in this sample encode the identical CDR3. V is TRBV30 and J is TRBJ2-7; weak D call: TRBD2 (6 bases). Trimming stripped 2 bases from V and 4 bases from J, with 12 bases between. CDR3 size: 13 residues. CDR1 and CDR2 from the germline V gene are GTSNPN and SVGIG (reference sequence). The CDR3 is CAWSLGGGYEQYF. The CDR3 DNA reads TGTGCCTGGAGTTTGGGGGGTGGTTACGAGCAGTACTTC.

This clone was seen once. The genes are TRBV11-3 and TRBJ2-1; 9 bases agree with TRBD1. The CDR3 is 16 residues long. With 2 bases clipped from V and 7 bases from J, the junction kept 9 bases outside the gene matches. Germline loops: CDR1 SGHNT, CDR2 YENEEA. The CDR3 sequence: CASSLYGTGTENEQFF. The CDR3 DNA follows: TGTGCCAGCAGCTTATACGGGACAGGGACAGAGAATGAGCAGTTCTTC. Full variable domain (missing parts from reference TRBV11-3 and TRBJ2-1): EAGVVQSPRYKIIEKKQPVAFWCNPISGHNTLYWYLQNLGQGPELLIRYENEEAVDDSQLPKDRFSAERLKGVDSTLKIQPAELGDSAVYLCASSLYGTGTENEQFFGPGTRLTVL.

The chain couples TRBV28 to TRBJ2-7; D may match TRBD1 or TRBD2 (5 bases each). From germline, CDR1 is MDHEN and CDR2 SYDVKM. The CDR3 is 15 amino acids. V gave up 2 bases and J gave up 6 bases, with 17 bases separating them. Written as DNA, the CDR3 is TGTGCCAGCAGTTTAGGTCCGGGACGTTGGGCCGAGCAGTACTTC. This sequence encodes CASSLGPGRWAEQYF.

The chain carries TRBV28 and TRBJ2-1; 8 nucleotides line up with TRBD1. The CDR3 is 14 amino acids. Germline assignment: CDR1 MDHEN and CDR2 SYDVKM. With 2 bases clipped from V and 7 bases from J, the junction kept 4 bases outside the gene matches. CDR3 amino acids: CASSLSQGANEQFF. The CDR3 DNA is TGTGCCAGCAGTTTAAGCCAGGGGGCTAATGAGCAGTTCTTC.

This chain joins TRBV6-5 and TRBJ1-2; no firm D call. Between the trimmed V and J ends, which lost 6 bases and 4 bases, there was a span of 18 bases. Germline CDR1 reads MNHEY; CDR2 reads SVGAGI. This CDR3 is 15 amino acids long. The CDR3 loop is CASSWREYGSYGYTF. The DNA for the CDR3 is TGTGCCAGCAGCTGGCGGGAGTACGGCAGCTATGGCTACACCTTC.

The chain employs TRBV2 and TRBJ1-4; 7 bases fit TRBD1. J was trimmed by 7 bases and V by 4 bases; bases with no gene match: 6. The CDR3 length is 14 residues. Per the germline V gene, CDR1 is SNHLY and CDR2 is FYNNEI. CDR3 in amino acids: CASSVGDRLEKLFF. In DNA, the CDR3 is TGTGCCAGCAGTGTTGGGGACAGACTTGAAAAACTGTTTTTT.

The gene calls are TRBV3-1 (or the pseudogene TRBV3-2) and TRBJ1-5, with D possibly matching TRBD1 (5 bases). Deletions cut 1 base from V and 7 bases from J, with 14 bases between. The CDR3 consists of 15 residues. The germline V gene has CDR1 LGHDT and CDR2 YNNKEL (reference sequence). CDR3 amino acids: CASSQGAEGSQPQHF. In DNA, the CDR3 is TGTGCCAGCAGCCAAGGCGCGGAGGGGAGCCAGCCCCAGCATTTT.

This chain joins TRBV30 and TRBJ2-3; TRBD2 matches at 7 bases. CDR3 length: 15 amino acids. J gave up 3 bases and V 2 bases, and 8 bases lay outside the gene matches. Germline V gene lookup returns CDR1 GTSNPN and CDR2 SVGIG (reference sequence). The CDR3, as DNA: TGTGCCTGGAGTTTACTAGCGAGAAGGACAGATACGCAGTATTTT. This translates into CAWSLLARRTDTQYF.

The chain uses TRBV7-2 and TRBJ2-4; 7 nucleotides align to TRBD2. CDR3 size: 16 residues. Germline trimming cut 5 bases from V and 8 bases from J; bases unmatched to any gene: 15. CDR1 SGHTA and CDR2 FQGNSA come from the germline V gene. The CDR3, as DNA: TGTGCCAGCAGCATAATCTTAGCGGGCCCGAGAGACATTCAGTACTTC. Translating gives CASSIILAGPRDIQYF.

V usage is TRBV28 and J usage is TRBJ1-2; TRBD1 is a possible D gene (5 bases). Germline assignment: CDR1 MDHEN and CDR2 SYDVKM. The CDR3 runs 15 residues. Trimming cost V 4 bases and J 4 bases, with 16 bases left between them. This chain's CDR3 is CASSSARAAGYGYTF. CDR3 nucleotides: TGTGCCAGCAGTTCCGCCAGGGCTGCCGGCTATGGCTACACCTTC.

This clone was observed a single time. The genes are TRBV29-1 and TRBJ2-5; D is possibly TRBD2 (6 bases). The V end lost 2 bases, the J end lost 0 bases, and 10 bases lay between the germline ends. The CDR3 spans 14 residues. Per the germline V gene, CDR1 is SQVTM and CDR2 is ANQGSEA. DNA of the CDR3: TGCAGCGTTGAACGGGAGAGGTACCAAGAGACCCAGTACTTC. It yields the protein CSVERERYQETQYF. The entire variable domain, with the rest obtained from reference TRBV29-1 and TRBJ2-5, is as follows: SAVISQKPSRDICQRGTSLTIQCQVDSQVTMMFWYRQQPGQSLTLIATANQGSEATYESGFVIDKFPISRPNLTFSTLTVSNMSPEDSSIYLCSVERERYQETQYFGPGTRLLVL.

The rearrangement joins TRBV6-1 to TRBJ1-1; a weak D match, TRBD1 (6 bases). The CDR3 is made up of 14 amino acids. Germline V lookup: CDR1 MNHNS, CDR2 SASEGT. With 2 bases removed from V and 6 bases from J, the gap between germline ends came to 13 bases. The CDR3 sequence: CASSEMVRGPEAFF. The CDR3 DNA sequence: TGTGCCAGCAGTGAAATGGTCAGGGGACCTGAAGCTTTCTTT.

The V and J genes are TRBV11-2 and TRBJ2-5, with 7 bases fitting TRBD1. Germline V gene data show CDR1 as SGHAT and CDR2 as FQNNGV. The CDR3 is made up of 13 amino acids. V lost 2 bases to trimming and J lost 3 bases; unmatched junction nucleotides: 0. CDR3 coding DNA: TGTGCCAGCAGCTTAACAGGGGAAGAGACCCAGTACTTC. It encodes CASSLTGEETQYF.

The CDR3 sequence: CAWSGTAGNTIYF. The CDR3, as DNA: TGTGCCTGGAGTGGGACGGCTGGAAACACCATATATTTT. This chain uses TRBV30 with TRBJ1-3; D is undetermined. Germline CDR1 reads GTSNPN; CDR2 reads SVGIG (reference sequence). The CDR3 is 13 residues long. The V gene lost 1 base and the J gene lost 2 bases, with 6 bases spanning the gap.

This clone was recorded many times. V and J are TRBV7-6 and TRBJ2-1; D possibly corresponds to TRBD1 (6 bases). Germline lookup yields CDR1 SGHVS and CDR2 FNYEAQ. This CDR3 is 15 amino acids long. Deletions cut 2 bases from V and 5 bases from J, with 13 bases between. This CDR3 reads CASSLTRGRNNEQFF. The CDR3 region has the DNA TGTGCCAGCAGCTTAACGAGGGGGAGAAACAATGAGCAGTTCTTC.

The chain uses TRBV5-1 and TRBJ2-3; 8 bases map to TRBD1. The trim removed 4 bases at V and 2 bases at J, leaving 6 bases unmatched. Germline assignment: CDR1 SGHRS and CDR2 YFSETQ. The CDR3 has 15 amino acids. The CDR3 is CASSGRTGTTDTQYF. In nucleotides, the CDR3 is TGCGCCAGCAGCGGGAGGACAGGGACCACAGATACGCAGTATTTT.

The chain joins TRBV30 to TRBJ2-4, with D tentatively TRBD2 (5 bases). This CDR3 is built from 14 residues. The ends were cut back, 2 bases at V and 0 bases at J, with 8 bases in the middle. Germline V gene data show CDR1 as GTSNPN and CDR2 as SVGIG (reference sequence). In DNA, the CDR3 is TGTGCCTGGAGTCTCGGACTAGCCAAAAACATTCAGTACTTC. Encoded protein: CAWSLGLAKNIQYF.